This section outlines one T cell receptor beta chain sequence together with its context. Its target antigen remains unknown. Qualities for individual bases were not recorded, and no much larger clone is one base off. These data belong to a study of T cell repertoires in cytomegalovirus infection (dated by TCRdb to between 2018 and 2021). Study-wide context: The HLA type of each donor mattered for the analysis, because public TCR beta signatures pointed to carriage of CMV infection along with the matching HLA type. The full study reports these points: The ex vivo response was dominated by HLA-C-restricted CMV-specific TCR beta clonotypes, which also provided the single most frequent clonotype in two of eight donors. Carriers of CMV infection plus the relevant HLA type were discriminated by the cumulative frequency of public TCR beta family members in the study cohort and in an independent approximately 350-donor cohort.

From the cysteine through the phenylalanine, the CDR3 covers 14 amino acids. Kept here is only the CDR3 DNA, which spans 42 bases and is read in frame from base 1. CDR1 and CDR2 were assigned from the germline V gene (reference sequence) as LNHNV and YYDKDF. Germline trimming amounts to 4 bases on V and 5 bases on J, with 6 as the count of junction bases outside the gene matches. The instrument given in TCRdb is Illumina HiSeq 1500. TCRdb reworked the public reads: Q25 trimming with fastp, MiXCR clone assembly, productive beta chains retained. Each record represents a unique CDR3 protein, reported with the most common genes and DNA among its rows. The sample includes roughly 640,000 distinct CDR3 sequences, with roughly 26% observed a single time. The leading ten clones occupy 6.5% to 10% of the sample.

This sequence uses TRBV15 and TRBJ2-7; TRBD1 fits 9 bases in the junction. The sample consisted of CD8+ T cells from PBMCs. This receptor was obtained from a human donor in good health (CMV status not recorded). Some clones in this sample may be carry-over from other donors' samples. The nucleotide sequence reads as follows: TGTGCCACCAGCACCGGGACAGGGAGCCACGAGCAGTACTTC. This codes for CATSTGTGSHEQYF.